The clone carrying this T cell receptor beta chain was observed a single time. V lost 6 bases, J lost 7 bases, and 16 bases lay in between. The CDR3 is 14 amino acids. Germline V gene lookup returns CDR1 WSHSY and CDR2 SAAADI. This entry belongs to a study of control samples from healthy donors and cancer patients. The method was immunoSEQ multiplex PCR; TCRdb's version includes in-frame clones alone and lacks a portion of them. The table records about 120,000 clones, around nine tenths of them present only once. The sequencing sample was made of blood. This chain connects TRBV10-2 to TRBJ1-5, with D possibly TRBD1 on 5 matching bases. The TCR sequence derives from a man under 40 in good health. The CDR3 loop is CASREGIDGQPQHF. DNA of the CDR3: TGCGCCAGCAGGGAGGGGATTGACGGGCAGCCCCAGCATTTT.